This is a list of T cell receptor beta chains from one sample in a study of cytomegalovirus exposure and HLA in healthy donors. This table comes from immunoSEQ multiplex PCR, and its TCRdb copy is limited to in-frame clones, with some not included. The data contain over 100,000 clones, 70% of them singletons. Sequencing was carried out using PBMCs. The origin of the receptors is a man aged 25 to 40 in good health and CMV-seropositive. Each CDR3 is given with its conserved first and last residue. The D gene is left open where the match is weak.

D	V	J	CDR3
.	TRBV5-4	TRBJ2-1	CASSLAGISVQDEQFF
.	TRBV28	TRBJ1-2	CASSFNRAGHGYTF
TRBD1	TRBV5-1	TRBJ2-7	CASSPPTGFTYEQYF
.	TRBV27	TRBJ2-2	CATHSRALGTGELFF
TRBD2	TRBV11-2	TRBJ2-3	CASSFALVSGGASGDTQYF
.	TRBV13	TRBJ2-7	CASSSQTGRPYEQYF
TRBD1	TRBV13	TRBJ2-7	CASSAVTRDRASEQYF
.	TRBV7-9	TRBJ2-5	CASTSRDRVETQYF
.	TRBV20-1	TRBJ1-1	CSARPETEAFF
.	TRBV6-1	TRBJ1-1	CASSPPTDTEAFF
.	TRBV11-2	TRBJ2-1	CASSVIYNEQFF
.	TRBV2	TRBJ1-2	CAGSGPQVF
TRBD2	TRBV13	TRBJ2-3	CASSLFRLAGSGTDTQYF
.	TRBV7-9	TRBJ2-3	CASSRSIGTDTQYF
.	TRBV18	TRBJ1-5	CASSPQEYSNQPQHF
.	TRBV10-1	TRBJ2-2	CASSEYRNTGELFF
.	TRBV7-9	TRBJ2-5	CASSLEGYQETQYF
.	TRBV27	TRBJ2-5	CASGRGFFGETQYF
.	TRBV5-1	TRBJ2-1	CASSLSAALSNEQFF
TRBD1	TRBV2	TRBJ1-4	CASSRIPGQGNEKLFF
.	TRBV5-1	TRBJ2-1	CASSLTRQEQFF
.	TRBV30	TRBJ2-7	CAWSDYYAQYF
TRBD2	TRBV7-2	TRBJ2-4	CASSPRLAGGRDIQYF
.	TRBV27	TRBJ2-5	CASSLGGSLSLTQYF
.	TRBV4-1	TRBJ2-1	CASSLAYETYNEQFF
TRBD1	TRBV30	TRBJ1-1	CAWDRGLGDEAFF
.	TRBV4-3	TRBJ1-5	CASSQEIGEYQPQHF
.	TRBV25-1	TRBJ1-2	CASSEITGYLNYGYTF
TRBD2	TRBV29-1	TRBJ2-3	CSVEGGTSGSSIDTQYF
TRBD1	TRBV5-3	TRBJ1-1	CARSVKRQGRDTEAFF
TRBD1	TRBV11-2	TRBJ2-7	CASSLFGTGGLGEQYF
TRBD2	TRBV7-9	TRBJ2-5	CASSFASGGETQYF
.	TRBV7-9	TRBJ1-1	CASSLAGGAMNTEAFF